The subject of this entry is one TCR beta chain. Its target antigen remains unknown. Base qualities are not provided; no much larger clone lies one nucleotide away. V loses 5 bases, J loses 3 bases, and the germline ends lie 10 bases apart. Spanning cysteine to phenylalanine, the CDR3 consists of 14 amino acids. Only the CDR3 portion is preserved as DNA: 42 bases, with reading frame beginning at the first base. As encoded in the germline V gene, CDR1 is SGHVS while CDR2 is FQNEAQ. The immunoSEQ Assay was the method used to sequence TCRbeta CDR3 regions. After extraction, genomic DNA underwent amplification by bias-controlled multiplex PCR, followed by high-throughput sequencing. From the authors' description of their analysis: To quantify the absolute abundance of each unique TCRbeta CDR3 region, sequences were collapsed and filtered. T cell fraction was estimated by normalizing TCRbeta template counts to usable DNA, with usable DNA measured through amplification of reference genes found in all nucleated cells. Repertoire TCRs were annotated as SARS-CoV-2-specific by exact matching of V gene, CDR3 amino acid sequence and J gene to a known reactive TCR set. The reference SARS-CoV-2 TCR set came from MIRA and was filtered for enrichment in COVID-19-positive ImmuneCODE repertoires, removing public or cross-reactive TCRs. Using the MIRA antigens, annotated TCRs were further analysed by specific ORF or by position within an ORF. Breadth was defined as annotated unique rearrangements over total unique productive rearrangements; depth was the summed frequency of those rearrangements. Two-sided Wilcoxon rank-sum tests were applied when comparing TCR breadth between groups. The clones in this table, taken by TCRdb from immuneACCESS, are in-frame only. Not every clone is retained; where verified, under half of the shortfall comes from an unresolved V gene, and the cause of the rest is unknown. D and trimming come from the DNA, and the V and J calls and clone size come from that table. The sample table records approximately 400,000 clones; roughly 85% of these occur just once. Jointly, the top ten make up roughly 7.4% of the sample.

This record comes from a study of Ad26.COV2.S vaccination and SARS-CoV-2 variants (dated by TCRdb to about 2021). Concerning the study at large: Donors in the vaccine arm were drawn from COV1001, a phase I-IIa trial of Ad26.COV2.S in healthy adults that was multicentre, randomized, double-blind and placebo-controlled. Investigators remained blinded to trial group allocation during experiments and outcome assessment. Trial participants were randomized into five groups of five: low-dose or high-dose Ad26.COV2.S given once or twice, or placebo on both occasions. Ad26.COV2.S was given intramuscularly at 5x10^10 or 1x10^11 viral particles, as a single shot or as two shots 56 days apart. Sequencing of the TCRbeta repertoire served to evaluate the specificity and breadth of SARS-CoV-2-reactive T cell receptors following Ad26.COV2.S vaccination. A total of roughly 30 samples were included in the TCR-sequenced set, comprising around 19 Ad26.COV2.S vaccine recipients, 5 placebo recipients and 8 SARS-CoV-2 convalescent individuals.

What the treatment or condition label conveys for this sample: around 19 received Ad26.COV2.S at low or high dose, single or two shots; 5 received placebo; per-sample allocation not given. Repertoires of vaccine and placebo recipients were sequenced from samples collected on day 63 after the first injection. In Cohort 1b, around 23 adults aged 18-55 years were enrolled at a single site in Boston, USA, between 29 July and 7 August 2020. As a vaccine, Ad26.COV2.S was a replication-incompetent adenovirus type 26 vector that expressed a prefusion-stabilized SARS-CoV-2 spike protein derived from the original Wuhan strain. Beyond this particular receptor, the publication reports: After vaccination, spike-specific CD8+ and CD4+ T cell responses were reported to show substantial breadth. Non-spike TCR breadth was comparable between vaccine and placebo recipients, consistent with the vaccine containing only spike. Spike-specific TCR breadth was higher in Ad26.COV2.S recipients than in placebo recipients (P = 0.0014). The authors noted that the TCR breadth and depth analyses may have underestimated total T cell responses. Comparing responses between vaccine doses or regimens was not something the study was powered to do.

This receptor was taken from a person between 18 and 59 years old who received the Ad26.COV2.S COVID-19 vaccine or a placebo. This receptor chain uses TRBV7-8 and TRBJ2-2; TRBD1 is perhaps the D gene, given 5 matching bases. Sequencing was performed on peripheral blood, taken in a trial of Ad26.COV2.S vaccine versus placebo. The sequence in DNA is TGTGCCAGCAGCCGTAAGGGGCACACCGGGGAGCTGTTTTTT. This codes for CASSRKGHTGELFF.